The source of this T cell receptor beta chain is a study of cytomegalovirus exposure and HLA in healthy donors. The study ran its PCR with 60 Vbeta and 13 Jbeta primers. The table came from immunoSEQ multiplex PCR; TCRdb's copy has only in-frame clones and leaves some out. The profile shows tens of thousands of clones, 70% of them singletons. The length of the CDR3 is 16 residues. Germline V lookup: CDR1 MNHNY, CDR2 SVGAGI (reference sequence). V lost 4 bases and J lost 0, with 10 bases in between. A remark on this clone: The antigen is unknown.

Donors consisted of healthy bone marrow donors. Study results and limitations: Later on, analysis showed that most CMV-associated TCR beta chains appeared to be HLA-restricted. For presence/absence analyses, sequencing depth was assumed to be roughly uniform across donors. Upon later analysis, HLA-associated TCR beta chains proved more clonally expanded than other, equally common chains.

The TCR originated in a woman aged 55-70 years in good health and CMV-seropositive. The specimen was PBMCs. The V call is TRBV6-6, the J call TRBJ2-6; D is unresolved. CDR3 region: CASSSRWLSGANVLTF. The DNA of the CDR3 is TGTGCCAGCAGTTCCCGATGGCTCTCTGGGGCCAACGTCCTGACTTTC.